This T cell receptor (beta chain) was identified in a study of human T cells and chemical hapten exposure. This clonotype was counted at least ten times. The CDR3 covers 15 residues. V lost 2 bases to trimming and J lost 0 bases, with 9 bases between them. CDR1 and CDR2 from the germline V gene are MNHNY and SVGAGI (reference sequence). Indicated time point: pre-sensitization, week 0. As to treatment: therapeutic diphenylcyclopropenone sensitization with weekly scalp DPC. Individual cDNA molecules received unique molecular identifiers in the library. MiXCR was run by TCRdb on the RACE reads, yielding one entry per CDR3 protein. Of tens of thousands of distinct CDR3 sequences in the sample, approximately 7% were seen once.

This TCR was sampled from a woman aged 25-40 years with alopecia areata. Some clones in this sample may be carry-over from other donors' samples. The chain has TRBV6-6 and TRBJ2-3, with D perhaps matching TRBD1 (6 bases). Specimen: whole blood, collected in connection with sensitization to the hapten diphenylcyclopropenone (DPC). CDR3 coding DNA: TGTGCCAGCAGTTACCGGCAGGGGAGCACAGATACGCAGTATTTT. It encodes CASSYRQGSTDTQYF.